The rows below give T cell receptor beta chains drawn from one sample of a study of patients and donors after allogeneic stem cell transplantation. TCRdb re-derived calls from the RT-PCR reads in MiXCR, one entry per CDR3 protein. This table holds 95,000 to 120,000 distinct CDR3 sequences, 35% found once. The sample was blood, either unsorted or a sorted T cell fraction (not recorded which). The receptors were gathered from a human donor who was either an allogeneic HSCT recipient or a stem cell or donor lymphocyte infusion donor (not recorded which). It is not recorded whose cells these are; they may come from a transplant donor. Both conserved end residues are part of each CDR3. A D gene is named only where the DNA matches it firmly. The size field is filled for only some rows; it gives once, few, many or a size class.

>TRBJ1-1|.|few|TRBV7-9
CASSSQSPQGTEAFF
TGTGCCAGCAGCTCACAGTCCCCCCAGGGCACTGAAGCTTTCTTT
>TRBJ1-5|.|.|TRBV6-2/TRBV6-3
CASSRSFGERQPQHF
TGTGCCAGCAGTAGATCCTTTGGGGAGAGGCAGCCCCAGCATTTT
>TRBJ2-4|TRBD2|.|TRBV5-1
CASSLGSGSAKNIQYF
TGCGCCAGCAGCTTGGGGAGCGGGAGTGCCAAAAACATTCAGTACTTC
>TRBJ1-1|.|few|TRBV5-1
CASSPRVPTEAFF
TGCGCCAGCAGCCCAAGGGTCCCCACTGAAGCTTTCTTT
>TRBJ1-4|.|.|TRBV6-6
CASRGQGANEKLFF
TGTGCCAGCAGAGGGCAAGGGGCTAATGAAAAACTGTTTTTT
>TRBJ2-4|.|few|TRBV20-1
CSARDLKRHGAKNIQYF
TGCAGTGCTAGAGATCTGAAGCGGCACGGGGCCAAAAACATTCAGTACTTC
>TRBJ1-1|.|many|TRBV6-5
CASTSSLGAPFF
TGTGCCAGCACTTCCTCCCTGGGGGCGCCTTTCTTT
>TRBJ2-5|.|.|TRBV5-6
CASSSSGLQETQYF
TGTGCCAGCAGCTCTTCCGGGCTACAAGAGACCCAGTACTTC
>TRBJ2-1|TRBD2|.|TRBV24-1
CATSGLLASSLNEQFF
TGTGCCACCAGTGGTTTACTAGCGTCCTCGTTGAATGAGCAGTTCTTC
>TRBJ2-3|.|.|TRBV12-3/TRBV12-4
CASSARVSVFTDTQYF
TGTGCCAGCAGTGCCAGGGTATCAGTGTTCACAGATACGCAGTATTTT
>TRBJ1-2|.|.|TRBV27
CASRKDRTSSGYTF
TGTGCCAGCAGGAAAGACAGAACCTCTAGTGGCTACACCTTC
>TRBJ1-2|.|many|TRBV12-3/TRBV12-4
CASSSRIGYGYTF
TGTGCCAGCAGTAGTCGGATTGGCTATGGCTACACCTTC
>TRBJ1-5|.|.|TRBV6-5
CASSYSPEIKPQHF
TGTGCCAGCAGTTACTCGCCCGAGATCAAGCCCCAGCATTTT
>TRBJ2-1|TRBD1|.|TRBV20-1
CSGQGPWDEQFF
TGCAGTGGACAGGGCCCCTGGGATGAGCAGTTCTTC
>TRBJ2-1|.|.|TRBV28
CASSFGTPKTYNEQFF
TGTGCCAGCAGTTTTGGGACACCGAAAACCTACAATGAGCAGTTCTTC
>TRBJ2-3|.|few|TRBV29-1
CSVPRASGTDTQYF
TGCAGCGTTCCCCGGGCTAGCGGCACAGATACGCAGTATTTT
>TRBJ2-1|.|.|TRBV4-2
CATVGQGGYNEQFF
TGTGCCACTGTAGGCCAGGGAGGTTACAATGAGCAGTTCTTC
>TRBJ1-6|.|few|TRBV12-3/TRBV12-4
CASSKLPQDSPLHF
TGTGCCAGCAGTAAGCTTCCCCAGGATTCACCCCTCCACTTT
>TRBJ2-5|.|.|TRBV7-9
CASSSAGETQYF
TGTGCCAGCAGCTCAGCCGGGGAGACCCAGTACTTC
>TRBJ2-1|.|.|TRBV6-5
CASSTLWDTHEQFF
TGTGCCAGCAGCACCCTATGGGACACTCATGAGCAGTTCTTC
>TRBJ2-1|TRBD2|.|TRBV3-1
CASSTLGSGRDEQFF
TGTGCCAGCAGTACTCTGGGGAGCGGGAGAGATGAGCAGTTCTTC
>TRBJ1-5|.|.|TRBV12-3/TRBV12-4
CASSLAQGKGQPQHF
TGTGCCAGCAGTTTAGCTCAGGGGAAGGGGCAGCCCCAGCATTTT